This T cell receptor beta chain comes out of a study of OX40 agonist ivuxolimab in advanced cancers. The wider study: Of mixed ages from about 20 to 80 and averaging about 56 years, the group was approximately 84% male.

Notes on the study in general: Not determined was the antigen specificity of the expanded peripheral T cells.

Here immunoSEQ multiplex PCR was the method, and the copy in TCRdb shows in-frame clones only, minus some. Of some 77,000 clones listed, 90% to 95% are singletons. On this clone: No antigen is known for it. Other DNA sequences in this specimen translate into the identical CDR3.

CDR3 size: 11 residues. Trimming took 3 bases from V and 5 from J, leaving 4 bases between them. CDR1 is MDHEN and CDR2 is SYDVKM in the germline V gene. The material was CD4+ or CD8+ T cells sorted from blood, obtained in a trial of the OX40 agonist ivuxolimab. The V gene is TRBV28, the J gene TRBJ2-5; D remains ambiguous. The receptor was derived from an adult with an advanced solid tumor such as melanoma, head and neck, liver or kidney cancer. The CDR3 spells CASSFRETQYF. The CDR3 DNA reads as TGTGCCAGCAGTTTCCGGGAGACCCAGTACTTC.